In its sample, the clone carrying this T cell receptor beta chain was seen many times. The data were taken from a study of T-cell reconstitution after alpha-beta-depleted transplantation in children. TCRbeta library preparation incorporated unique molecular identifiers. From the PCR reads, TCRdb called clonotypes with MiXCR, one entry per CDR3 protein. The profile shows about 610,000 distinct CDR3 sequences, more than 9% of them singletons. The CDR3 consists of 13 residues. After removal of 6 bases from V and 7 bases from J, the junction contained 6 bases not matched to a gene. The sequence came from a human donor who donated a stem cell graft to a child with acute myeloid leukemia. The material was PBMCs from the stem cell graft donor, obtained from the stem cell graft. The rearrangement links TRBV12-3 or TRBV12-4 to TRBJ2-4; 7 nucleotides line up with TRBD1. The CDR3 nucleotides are TGTGCCAGCAGGACCACAGGGGTTAACATTCAGTACTTC. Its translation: CASRTTGVNIQYF.